The 11 T cell receptor beta chains given below trace back to one sample, sequenced in a study of regulatory T cells in long-lasting Graves disease. The time point: persistent/refractory GD, antithyroid drugs over 5 years with positive TRAb. PBMCs were the source of the RNA used for TCR sequencing. For TCR beta, libraries came from iRepertoire HTBI primers and Arm-PCR of CDR3 regions. Each CDR3 protein gets one entry after TCRdb re-called the multiplex PCR reads with MiXCR. Of 450,000 or so distinct CDR3 sequences listed, less than 25% are singletons. Sample: peripheral blood mononuclear cells (PBMCs), taken when the disease was refractory, from a patient treated with antithyroid drugs. These receptors originate from a female donor with Graves disease.

This clonotype has a handful of counts. This rearrangement joins TRBV29-1 to TRBJ1-4, with D maybe TRBD1 (6 bases). This CDR3 contains 13 residues. Germline V gene data show CDR1 as SQVTM and CDR2 as ANQGSEA. The ends were cut back, 5 bases at V and 5 bases at J, with 12 bases in the middle. As DNA, the CDR3 is TGCAGCGTTTTACAGGGCGGAAATGAAAAACTGTTTTTT. The encoded protein is CSVLQGGNEKLFF.

This chain links TRBV19 with TRBJ1-1; D might be TRBD1 (5 bases). Germline V gene data show CDR1 as LNHDA and CDR2 as SQIVND (reference sequence). With 3 bases removed from V and 4 bases from J, the gap between germline ends came to 12 bases. CDR3 size: 14 residues. The CDR3, as DNA: TGTGCCAGTAGTATTGACAGCGGGGTCACTGAAGCTTTCTTT. Residues: CASSIDSGVTEAFF.

This clonotype was observed many times. The chain has TRBV6-1 and TRBJ2-7, with 9 bases aligning to TRBD1. The CDR3 runs 15 residues. V was clipped by 6 bases and J by 2 bases; unmatched bases: 8. From germline, CDR1 is MNHNS and CDR2 SASEGT. CDR3 nucleotide sequence: TGTGCCAGCAGATCTAGGGACAGGGCCACCTACGAGCAGTACTTC. The encoded protein is CASRSRDRATYEQYF.

This chain connects TRBV5-1 to TRBJ2-3, with TRBD1 matching over 8 bases. CDR1 and CDR2 (germline): SGHRS, YFSETQ. This CDR3 is 15 amino acids long. Trimming at V came to 0 bases and at J to 4 bases, leaving 4 bases not matched to a gene. The CDR3 loop is CASSLGTGSADTQYF. The CDR3 DNA reads TGCGCCAGCAGCTTGGGGACAGGGTCGGCAGATACGCAGTATTTT.

The J gene is TRBJ1-3, the V gene TRBV30; no clear D gene. The CDR3 contains 11 residues. Trimming removed 3 bases at V and 6 bases at J, with 6 bases between. CDR1 is GTSNPN, CDR2 SVGIG, per germline (reference sequence). The CDR3 DNA follows: TGTGCCTGGAGCCGAGAAAACACCATATATTTT. It codes for CAWSRENTIYF.

The chain employs TRBV7-9 and TRBJ1-1, with D tentatively TRBD1 (5 bases). CDR1 SEHNR and CDR2 FQNEAQ come from the germline V gene (reference sequence). CDR3 length: 14 amino acids. Deletions cut 4 bases from V and 7 bases from J, with 16 bases between. CDR3 nucleotide sequence: TGTGCCAGCAGCTCCCTAGGGGCGGTTGGTGAAGCTTTCTTT. Translated: CASSSLGAVGEAFF.

There are a few counts of this clonotype. This sequence joins TRBV4-1 and TRBJ2-7, with no clear D. Germline CDR1 MGHRA, CDR2 YSYEKL. The CDR3 has 12 amino acids. V was shortened by 0 bases and J by 4 bases, with 4 bases between the two germline ends. The CDR3 is CASSQDKYEQYF. The CDR3 DNA reads TGCGCCAGCAGCCAAGATAAATACGAGCAGTACTTC.

This clonotype was seen ten or more times. The rearrangement uses TRBV15 and TRBJ2-7; D is possibly TRBD1 or TRBD2 (5 bases each). The germline CDR1 and CDR2 sequences are LNHNV and YYDKDF (reference sequence). The CDR3 is made up of 15 amino acids. V gave up 3 bases and J gave up 9 bases, with 21 bases separating them. CDR3 amino acids: CATSSSKGTAQAQYF. The CDR3 DNA follows: TGTGCCACCAGCAGCTCCAAGGGGACGGCTCAAGCGCAGTACTTC.

The rearrangement uses TRBV7-6 and TRBJ2-1; 11 nucleotides agree with TRBD1. Germline loops: CDR1 SGHVS, CDR2 FNYEAQ. This CDR3 contains 14 residues. Germline trimming cut 5 bases from V and 7 bases from J; bases unmatched to any gene: 4. The DNA for the CDR3 is TGTGCCAGCAGCCTGGGGGACAGGGGGAATGAGCAGTTCTTC. Residues: CASSLGDRGNEQFF.

The chain combines TRBV3-1 with TRBJ1-3; the match to TRBD1 covers 7 bases. Germline-derived CDR1 and CDR2 are LGHDT and YNNKEL (reference sequence). The V gene end was trimmed by 2 bases and the J gene end by 0 bases; junction bases not matched to a gene: 7. The CDR3 runs 17 residues. The CDR3 protein is CASSQKTGALSGNTIYF. The CDR3 DNA reads as TGTGCCAGCAGCCAAAAAACAGGGGCCCTCTCTGGAAACACCATATATTTT.

This clonotype was observed many times. The chain couples TRBV12-3 or TRBV12-4 to TRBJ2-7; D possibly matches TRBD1 or TRBD2 (5 bases each). V was shortened by 3 bases and J by 5 bases, with 14 bases between the two germline ends. CDR3 length: 14 residues. In DNA form, the CDR3 reads TGTGCCAGCAGTTTGGAAGGCCCGGGGCACGAGCAGTACTTC. This sequence encodes CASSLEGPGHEQYF.